Below are 8 T cell receptor beta chains sequenced from a single sample in a study of vaccination and CD4 T cells after COVID-19. This sample's treatment: 10-day PBMC culture with coronavirus spike peptide pools or control peptides (ViraFEST assay). Their specific antigens are unknown. Sequencing of the DNA from cultured CD4+ T cells was carried out with the Oncomine TCR Beta short-read assay. Via MiXCR, TCRdb re-called the PCR reads, giving one row per CDR3 protein. The data contain 15,000 to 25,000 distinct CDR3 sequences, less than 75% of them singletons. The source material was CD4+ T cells from blood, cultured in vitro. The receptors originated from a human donor who had recovered from COVID-19.

V gene TRBV6-1 combines with J gene TRBJ2-2; D possibly corresponds to TRBD1 (5 bases). The CDR3 runs 16 residues. The germline V gene encodes CDR1 MNHNS and CDR2 SASEGT. Deletions cut 5 bases from V and 2 bases from J, with 15 bases between. The CDR3 sequence: CASSRYTGFNTGELFF. CDR3 nucleotide sequence: TGTGCCAGCAGTCGATATACAGGTTTTAACACCGGGGAGCTGTTTTTT.

The count of this clonotype is one. As DNA, the CDR3 is TGCAGTGCTAGGGGGCTAAATTACAATGAGCAGTTCTTC. Its translation is CSARGLNYNEQFF. This chain uses TRBV20-1 with TRBJ2-1; possible D gene TRBD1, 5 bases. Deletions cut 3 bases from V and 4 bases from J, with 10 bases between. The germline V gene has CDR1 DFQATT and CDR2 SNEGSKA (reference sequence). The CDR3 is 13 amino acids.

The chain is built from TRBV18 and TRBJ2-5; possible D gene TRBD1, 5 bases. The V end was cut by 3 bases, the J end by 2 bases, with 7 bases between. CDR3 size: 13 residues. Germline V lookup: CDR1 KGHSH, CDR2 LQKENI. The DNA of the CDR3 is TGTGCCAGCTCACCGAGACAGCAAGAGACCCAGTACTTC. Translated: CASSPRQQETQYF. The full variable domain, rest sourced from reference TRBV18 and TRBJ2-5, is NAGVMQNPRHLVRRRGQEARLRCSPMKGHSHVYWYRQLPEEGLKFMVYLQKENIIDESGMPKERFSAEFPKEGPSILRIQQVVRGDSAAYFCASSPRQQETQYFGPGTRLLVL.

The J gene is TRBJ2-7, the V gene TRBV6-5; D might be TRBD1 or TRBD2, each matching 6 bases. The V end lost 6 bases, the J end lost 6 bases, and 15 bases lay between the germline ends. CDR1 MNHEY and CDR2 SVGAGI come from the germline V gene. The CDR3 runs 13 residues. The CDR3, as DNA: TGTGCCAGCAGATATTCGGGGGCATCCGAGCAGTACTTC. Its translation is CASRYSGASEQYF.

The chain links TRBV7-4 to TRBJ1-3, with D possibly matching TRBD1 (5 bases). Trimming took 2 bases from V and 0 from J, leaving 8 bases between them. This CDR3 comprises 15 residues. Looked up from germline, CDR1 is SGHVT and CDR2 is SQSDAQ. CDR3 DNA: TGTGCCAGCAGCTTACCCACAGGCTCTGGAAACACCATATATTTT. This sequence encodes CASSLPTGSGNTIYF.

The chain is built from TRBV30 and TRBJ2-7; D is unresolved. CDR3 length: 12 residues. The germline V and J ends were trimmed by 0 bases and 3 bases, with 6 bases remaining between them. Germline V gene data show CDR1 as GTSNPN and CDR2 as SVGIG (reference sequence). The chain's CDR3 is CAWSVGSYEQYF. DNA for the CDR3: TGTGCCTGGAGTGTTGGCAGCTACGAGCAGTACTTC.

This clonotype came up a few times. V gene TRBV27 combines with J gene TRBJ1-5; 10 positions agree with TRBD1. This CDR3 has 16 amino acids. In germline, CDR1 is MNHEY, CDR2 SMNVEV (reference sequence). The J segment lost 5 bases and the V segment lost 4 bases, leaving 8 bases of the junction unmatched. The CDR3, as DNA: TGTGCCAGCAGTTGGGGGACAGGGGATCCCCATCAGCCCCAGCATTTT. Protein sequence: CASSWGTGDPHQPQHF.

This rearrangement joins TRBV6-5 to TRBJ2-1; TRBD2 aligns across 14 bases. Germline V gene sequence: CDR1 MNHEY, CDR2 SVGAGI. Trimming took 0 bases from V and 6 from J; bases not matched to a gene: 7. The CDR3 loop spans 18 amino acids. The CDR3 spells CASSYSTTSGRALNEQFF. Here the CDR3 DNA reads TGTGCCAGCAGTTACTCGACGACTAGCGGGAGGGCCCTCAATGAGCAGTTCTTC.